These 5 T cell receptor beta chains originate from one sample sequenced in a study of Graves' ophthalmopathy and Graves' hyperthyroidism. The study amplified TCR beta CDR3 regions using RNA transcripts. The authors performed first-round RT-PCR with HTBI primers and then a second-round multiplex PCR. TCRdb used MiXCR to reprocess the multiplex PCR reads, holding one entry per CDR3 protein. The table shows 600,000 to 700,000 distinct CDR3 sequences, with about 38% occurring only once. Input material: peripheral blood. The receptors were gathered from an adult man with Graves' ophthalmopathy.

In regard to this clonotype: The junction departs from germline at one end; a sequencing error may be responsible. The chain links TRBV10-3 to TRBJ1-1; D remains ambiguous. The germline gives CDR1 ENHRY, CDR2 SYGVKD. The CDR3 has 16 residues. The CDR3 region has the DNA TGTGCCAGCAGTTACTCGATTCGGGCCAGAAACACTGAAGCTTTCTTT. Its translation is CASSYSIRARNTEAFF.

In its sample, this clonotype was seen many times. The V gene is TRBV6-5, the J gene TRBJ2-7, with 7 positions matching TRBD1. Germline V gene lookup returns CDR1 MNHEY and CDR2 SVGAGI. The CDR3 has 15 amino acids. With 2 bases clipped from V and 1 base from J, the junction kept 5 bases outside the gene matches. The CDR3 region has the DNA TGTGCCAGCAGTTACCAGCCAGGGGGATCCTACGAGCAGTACTTC. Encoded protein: CASSYQPGGSYEQYF.

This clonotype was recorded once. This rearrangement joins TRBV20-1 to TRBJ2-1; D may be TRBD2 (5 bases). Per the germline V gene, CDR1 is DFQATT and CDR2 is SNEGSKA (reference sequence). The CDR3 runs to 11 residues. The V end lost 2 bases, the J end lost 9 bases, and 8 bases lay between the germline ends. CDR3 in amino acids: CSARLASEQFF. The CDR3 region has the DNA TGCAGTGCTAGACTAGCATCTGAGCAGTTCTTC.

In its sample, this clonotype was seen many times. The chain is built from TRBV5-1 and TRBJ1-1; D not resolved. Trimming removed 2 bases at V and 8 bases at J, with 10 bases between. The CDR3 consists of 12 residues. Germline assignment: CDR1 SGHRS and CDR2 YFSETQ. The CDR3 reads CASSFQTGEAFF. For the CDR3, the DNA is TGCGCCAGCAGCTTCCAGACGGGGGAAGCTTTCTTT. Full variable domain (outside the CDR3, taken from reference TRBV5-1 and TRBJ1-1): KAGVTQTPRYLIKTRGQQVTLSCSPISGHRSVSWYQQTPGQGLQFLFEYFSETQRNKGNFPGRFSGRQFSNSRSEMNVSTLELGDSALYLCASSFQTGEAFFGQGTRLTVV.

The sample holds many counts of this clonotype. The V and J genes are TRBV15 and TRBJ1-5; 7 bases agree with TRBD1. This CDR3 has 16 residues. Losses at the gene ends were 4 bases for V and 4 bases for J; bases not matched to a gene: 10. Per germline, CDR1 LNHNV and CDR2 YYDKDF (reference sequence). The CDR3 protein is CATSKRDRVGNQPQHF. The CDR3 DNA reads TGTGCCACCAGCAAGAGAGACAGGGTTGGAAATCAGCCCCAGCATTTT.